This TCR beta chain originates from a study of shared clonotypes between healthy human individuals. Study as a whole: Plates per donor: three CD4 naive, three CD4 memory, two CD8 naive, one CD8 memory.

A single count supports this clone. Antigen: not known. Splitting of each subset's genomic DNA was done evenly across several immunoSEQ plates. Sequenced by immunoSEQ multiplex PCR; TCRdb stores in-frame clones only, minus some. The sample lists some 500,000 clones; approximately 94% were seen once. Study-wide results and caveats: Incomplete sequencing of sorted subsets was indicated by rarefaction despite large depth.

The length of the CDR3 is 14 residues. The ends lost 5 bases at V and 7 bases at J; junction bases unmatched: 4. Germline V gene lookup returns CDR1 SGHVS and CDR2 FQNEAQ. This chain joins TRBV7-8 and TRBJ2-1; 11 positions agree with TRBD1. Sequencing was done on a sample of naive CD4+ T cells sorted from blood. Subset: CD45RA+ positively selected. This TCR was recovered from a woman in her twenties or thirties in good health. This chain's CDR3 is CASSRDRGRNEQFF. CDR3 coding DNA: TGTGCCAGCAGCAGGGACAGGGGGAGGAATGAGCAGTTCTTC. The entire variable domain, with the rest obtained from reference TRBV7-8 and TRBJ2-1, is as follows: GAGVSQSPRYKVAKRGQDVALRCDPISGHVSLFWYQQALGQGPEFLTYFQNEAQLDKSGLPSDRFFAERPEGSVSTLKIQRTQQEDSAVYLCASSRDRGRNEQFFGPGTRLTVL.